The rows below give T cell receptor beta chains drawn from one sample of a study of control samples from healthy donors and cancer patients. The table came from immunoSEQ multiplex PCR; TCRdb's copy has only in-frame clones and leaves some out. Among about 28,000 clones listed, 79% were seen once. Material for sequencing was PBMCs. These receptors were collected from a man aged 55 to 70 with head and neck cancer. CDR3s include the opening cysteine and the closing phenylalanine or tryptophan. Fields, in order: clone size, J gene, V gene, D gene, CDR3 DNA, CDR3 protein. The D gene is left open where the match is weak. Clone size is shown for a subset of rows, as once, few, many or a class of expanded clone.

once TRBJ2-1 TRBV5-6 . TGTGCCAGCAGCTTTTGGTACAACAATGAGCAGTTCTTC CASSFWYNNEQFF
. TRBJ2-1 TRBV7-9 . TGTGCCAGCAGCTTCGGGGGATTCTACAATGAGCAGTTCTTC CASSFGGFYNEQFF
once TRBJ1-2 TRBV6-5 . TGTGCCAGCAGCGCGAGGGGGGCTCATGGCTACACCTTC CASSARGAHGYTF
. TRBJ2-2 TRBV6-6 TRBD2 TGTGCCAGCAGTTACTGGACTAGCAATACCGGGGAGCTGTTTTTT CASSYWTSNTGELFF
once TRBJ2-2 TRBV3-1/TRBV3-2 . TGTGCCAGCAGCCAAGAAATGAGACGGAACACCGGGGAGCTGTTTTTT CASSQEMRRNTGELFF
. TRBJ2-5 TRBV28 . TGTGCCAGCAGTTTAAGAGTCCGGGCCCAGTACTTC CASSLRVRAQYF
. TRBJ1-3 TRBV15 . TGTGCCACCAGCAGAGGTTGGGGGACTTCTGGAAACACCATATATTTT CATSRGWGTSGNTIYF
. TRBJ2-5 TRBV7-9 . TGTGCCAGCAGCCCGGGTAGCCTAGGCTGGGAGACCCAGTACTTC CASSPGSLGWETQYF
. TRBJ2-2 TRBV6-1 . TGTGCCAGCAGTGAAGCCCCTCAGCCGAGCACCGGGGAGCTGTTTTTT CASSEAPQPSTGELFF
. TRBJ2-7 TRBV2 TRBD2 TGTGCCAGCAGTAGACTAGCGGGAAACGAGCAGTACTTC CASSRLAGNEQYF
. TRBJ2-3 TRBV9 TRBD2 TGTGCCAGCAGCGTAAGGACTAGCGGCACAGATACGCAGTATTTT CASSVRTSGTDTQYF
once TRBJ2-1 TRBV6-2/TRBV6-3 . TGTGCCAGCAGTTATAGCGTCTCGGGCCCCGCCGGGTTCTTC CASSYSVSGPAGFF
. TRBJ2-2 TRBV7-6 . TGTGCCAGCAGCTTAGTTTTAGGGGACACCGGGGAGCTGTTTTTT CASSLVLGDTGELFF
. TRBJ2-1 TRBV7-3 . TGTGCCAGCAGCTTAAGCGGTGGTTCCTACAATGAGCAGTTCTTC CASSLSGGSYNEQFF
few TRBJ1-3 TRBV11-2 TRBD1 TGTGCCAGCACGTCGGGGACAGGGAGGACTGGAAACACCATATATTTT CASTSGTGRTGNTIYF
. TRBJ2-1 TRBV9 . TGTGCCAGCAGCGTAGATGCTAGCACCCACAATGAGCAGTTCTTC CASSVDASTHNEQFF
. TRBJ2-3 TRBV24-1 . TGTGCCACCAGTGAAAGCCAGTGGGGCACAGATACGCAGTATTTT CATSESQWGTDTQYF
. TRBJ2-7 TRBV5-1 TRBD2 TGCGCCAGCAGCTTGTGGGCGGGAGGGCCAAACGAGCAGTACTTC CASSLWAGGPNEQYF
. TRBJ2-7 TRBV12-5 . TGTGCTAGTGGTTTGGAGCAGGGGGGTTACGAGCAGTACTTC CASGLEQGGYEQYF
. TRBJ2-2 TRBV7-3 TRBD1 TGTGCCAGCAGCTATAACAGGGGTTCGGGGGAGCTGTTTTTT CASSYNRGSGELFF
. TRBJ1-5 TRBV27 . TGTGCCAGCAGTCGACAGAATAGCAATCAGCCCCAGCATTTT CASSRQNSNQPQHF
. TRBJ2-1 TRBV27 . TGTGCCAGCGCTCTTTGGGCCGGTGGGGTCTCCTACAATGAGCAGTTCTTC CASALWAGGVSYNEQFF
. TRBJ1-5 TRBV23-1 . TGCGCCAGCCTCTGTTTCCACGTGCGGGGCAATCAGCCCCAGCATTTT CASLCFHVRGNQPQHF